A single sample gave rise to the 7 T cell receptor beta chains below, sequenced in a study of blood T cells in healthy people across ages. Next came a second PCR, run for roughly 7 to 12 cycles, which used a sample-barcoded 5' primer along with a J-beta primer mix. TCRdb re-called the 5' RACE reads through MiXCR, storing one row per CDR3 protein. This table has hundreds of thousands of distinct CDR3 sequences, approximately 30% appearing once. Specimen: blood. Receptor source: an elderly woman in good health.

This clonotype was picked up many times. The gene calls are TRBV4-3 and TRBJ1-1; 7 bases agree with TRBD1. With 4 bases clipped from V and 8 bases from J, the junction kept 4 bases outside the gene matches. Germline assignment: CDR1 LGHNA and CDR2 YSLEER. CDR3 length: 12 amino acids. Here the CDR3 reads CASSRTQGEAFF. The CDR3 coding sequence is TGCGCCAGCAGCCGTACACAGGGGGAAGCTTTCTTT.

The chain combines TRBV20-1 with TRBJ1-1; D remains ambiguous. The CDR3 runs to 13 residues. Trimming took off 0 bases at V and 1 base at J, with 6 bases between the two ends. Germline V gene lookup returns CDR1 DFQATT and CDR2 SNEGSKA (reference sequence). CDR3: CSARETGNTEAFF. CDR3 nucleotide sequence: TGCAGTGCTAGAGAGACGGGGAACACTGAAGCTTTCTTT.

In its sample, this clonotype was seen many times. This sequence joins TRBV6-1 and TRBJ2-1, with 7 positions matching TRBD1. The CDR3 loop spans 12 amino acids. Germline trimming cut 8 bases from V and 10 bases from J; bases unmatched to any gene: 8. Germline assignment: CDR1 MNHNS and CDR2 SASEGT. CDR3 nucleotide sequence: TGTGCCAGCCGCCTAACAGGGGACGAGCAGTTCTTC. Protein sequence: CASRLTGDEQFF.

The V and J genes are TRBV7-2 and TRBJ2-7, with a tentative D call TRBD2 (6 bases). This CDR3 has 15 residues. Germline-derived CDR1 and CDR2 are SGHTA and FQGNSA. V was pared by 3 bases and J by 0 bases, with 12 bases between. CDR3 sequence (DNA): TGTGCCAGCAGCTTCGGGGGAAAACCCTCCTACGAGCAGTACTTC. This codes for CASSFGGKPSYEQYF.

This clonotype came up many times. The J gene is TRBJ1-5, the V gene TRBV7-2; tentative D call: TRBD1 (6 bases). The CDR3 sequence is 13 residues long. The germline V and J ends were trimmed by 5 bases and 7 bases, with 12 bases remaining between them. Per the germline V gene, CDR1 is SGHTA and CDR2 is FQGNSA. The CDR3 protein is CASSTGQPQPQHF. CDR3 bases: TGTGCCAGCAGCACCGGACAGCCCCAGCCCCAGCATTTT.

This clonotype occurred a few times. With a much larger clone just one base away, this may be a read error. This chain links TRBV29-1 with TRBJ2-5; D is unresolved. Germline-derived CDR1 and CDR2 are SQVTM and ANQGSEA. The CDR3 runs to 13 residues. Trimming pared 1 base from V and 5 bases from J, leaving 11 bases between. The CDR3 is CSVEGNGRETQYF. The CDR3 bases are TGCAGCGTTGAAGGTAATGGACGGGAGACCCAGTACTTC.

This clonotype has just a few counts. V usage is TRBV15 and J usage is TRBJ2-3; D is perhaps TRBD2 (7 bases). The germline V gene has CDR1 LNHNV and CDR2 YYDKDF (reference sequence). With 3 bases removed from V and 1 base from J, the gap between germline ends came to 17 bases. The CDR3 runs to 17 residues. The CDR3 region is CATSSLSRGLGTDTQYF. For the CDR3, the DNA is TGTGCCACCAGCAGTCTCTCGCGGGGGCTGGGCACAGATACGCAGTATTTT.